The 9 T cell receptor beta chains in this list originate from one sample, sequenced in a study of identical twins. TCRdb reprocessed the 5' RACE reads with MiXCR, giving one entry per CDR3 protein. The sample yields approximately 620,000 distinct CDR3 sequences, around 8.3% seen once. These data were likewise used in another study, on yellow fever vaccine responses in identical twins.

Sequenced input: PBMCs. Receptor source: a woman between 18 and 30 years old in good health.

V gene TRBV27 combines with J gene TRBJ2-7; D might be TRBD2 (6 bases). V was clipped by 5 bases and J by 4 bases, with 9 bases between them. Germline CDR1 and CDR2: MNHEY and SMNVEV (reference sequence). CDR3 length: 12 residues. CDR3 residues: CASSVAVYEQYF. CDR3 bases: TGTGCCAGCAGTGTAGCGGTTTACGAGCAGTACTTC.

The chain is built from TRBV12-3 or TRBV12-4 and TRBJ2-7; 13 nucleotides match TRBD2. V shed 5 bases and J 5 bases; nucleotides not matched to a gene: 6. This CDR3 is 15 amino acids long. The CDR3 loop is CASSAGTSGVNEQYF. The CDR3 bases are TGTGCCAGCAGTGCCGGGACTAGCGGGGTCAACGAGCAGTACTTC.

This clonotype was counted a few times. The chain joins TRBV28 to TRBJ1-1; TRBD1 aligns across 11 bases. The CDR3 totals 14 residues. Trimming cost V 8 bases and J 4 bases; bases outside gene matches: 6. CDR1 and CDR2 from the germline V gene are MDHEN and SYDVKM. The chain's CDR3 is CASGGQGAVTEAFF. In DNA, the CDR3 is TGTGCCAGCGGAGGACAGGGGGCCGTCACTGAAGCTTTCTTT.

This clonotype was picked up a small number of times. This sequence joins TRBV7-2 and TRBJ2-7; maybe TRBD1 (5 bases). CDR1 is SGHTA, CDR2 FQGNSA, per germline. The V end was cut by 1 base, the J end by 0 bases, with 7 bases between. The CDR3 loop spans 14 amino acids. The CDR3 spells CASSLDGHSYEQYF. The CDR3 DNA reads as TGTGCCAGCAGCTTAGATGGACACTCCTACGAGCAGTACTTC.

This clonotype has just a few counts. CDR3 in DNA: TGTGCCAGCAGGACAGGGGCGGACACTGAAGCTTTCTTT. Translated, it gives CASRTGADTEAFF. The chain uses TRBV7-2 and TRBJ1-1; 8 bases are shared with TRBD1. J lost 3 bases, V lost 6 bases, and 3 bases had no gene match. CDR1 is SGHTA and CDR2 is FQGNSA in the germline V gene. The CDR3 is 13 amino acids.

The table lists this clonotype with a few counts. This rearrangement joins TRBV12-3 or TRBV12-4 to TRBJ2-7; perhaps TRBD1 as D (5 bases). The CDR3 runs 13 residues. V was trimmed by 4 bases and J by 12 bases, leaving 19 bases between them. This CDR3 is CASSSDPVLGPYF. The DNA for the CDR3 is TGTGCCAGCAGTTCCGACCCGGTACTGGGGCCGTACTTC.

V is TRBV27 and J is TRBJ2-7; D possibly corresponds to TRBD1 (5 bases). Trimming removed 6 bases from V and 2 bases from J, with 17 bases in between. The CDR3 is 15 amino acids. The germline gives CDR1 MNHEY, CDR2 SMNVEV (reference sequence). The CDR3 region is CASSLGVSGTYEQYF. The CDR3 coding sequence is TGTGCCAGCAGCCTAGGGGTTTCAGGTACCTACGAGCAGTACTTC.

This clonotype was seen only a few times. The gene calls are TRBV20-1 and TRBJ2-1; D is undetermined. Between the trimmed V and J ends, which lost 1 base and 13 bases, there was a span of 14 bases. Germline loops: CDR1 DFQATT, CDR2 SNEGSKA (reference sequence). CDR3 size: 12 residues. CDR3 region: CSARGPPIGQFF. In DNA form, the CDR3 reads TGCAGTGCTAGAGGTCCGCCCATCGGACAGTTCTTC.

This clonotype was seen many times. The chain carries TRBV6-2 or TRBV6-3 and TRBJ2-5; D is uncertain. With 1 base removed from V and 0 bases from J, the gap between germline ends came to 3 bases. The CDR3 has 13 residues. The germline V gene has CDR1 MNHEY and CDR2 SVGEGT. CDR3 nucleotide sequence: TGTGCCAGCAGTTACTTTGACCAAGAGACCCAGTACTTC. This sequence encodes CASSYFDQETQYF.